This TCR beta chain was identified during a study of human T cells and chemical hapten exposure. Study in general: The scalp of each patient received a weekly diphenylcyclopropenone dose for the full approximately 26-week study. Patients were mainly female, each with alopecia areata, totalis or universalis. The variation in per-sample TCR yields arose mainly from small differences in pooled library volumes.

As the library was built, unique molecular identifiers were attached to individual cDNA molecules. TCRdb used MiXCR to reprocess the RACE reads, holding one entry per CDR3 protein. The sample shows about 100,000 distinct CDR3 sequences, approximately 9.9% of them seen only once. Regarding time point: patch test 1, 2 weeks after DPC sensitization. Noted treatment: therapeutic diphenylcyclopropenone sensitization with weekly scalp DPC. With 4 bases clipped from V and 6 bases from J, the junction kept 6 bases outside the gene matches. The germline V gene encodes CDR1 SGHRS and CDR2 YFSETQ. The CDR3 has 14 amino acids.

The clonotype originates from a woman aged 40 to 49 with alopecia areata. Some clones in this sample may be carry-over from other donors' samples. This chain connects TRBV5-1 to TRBJ1-4; 7 bases agree with TRBD1. The input for sequencing was whole blood, taken in connection with sensitization to the hapten diphenylcyclopropenone (DPC). This CDR3 reads CASSPSGTDEKLFF. CDR3 DNA: TGCGCCAGCAGCCCCTCCGGGACAGATGAAAAACTGTTTTTT.